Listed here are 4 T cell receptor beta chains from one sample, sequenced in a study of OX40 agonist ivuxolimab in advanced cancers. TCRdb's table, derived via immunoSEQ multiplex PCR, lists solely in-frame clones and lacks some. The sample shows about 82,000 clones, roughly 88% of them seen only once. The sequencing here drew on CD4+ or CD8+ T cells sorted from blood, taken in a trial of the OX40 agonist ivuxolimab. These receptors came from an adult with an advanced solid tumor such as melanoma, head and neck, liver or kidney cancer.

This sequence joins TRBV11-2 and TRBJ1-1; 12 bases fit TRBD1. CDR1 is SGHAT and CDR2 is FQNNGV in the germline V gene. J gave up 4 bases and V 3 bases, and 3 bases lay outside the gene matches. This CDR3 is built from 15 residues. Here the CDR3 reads CASSFGTGGLTEAFF. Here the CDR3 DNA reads TGTGCCAGCAGCTTCGGGACAGGGGGCCTCACTGAAGCTTTCTTT.

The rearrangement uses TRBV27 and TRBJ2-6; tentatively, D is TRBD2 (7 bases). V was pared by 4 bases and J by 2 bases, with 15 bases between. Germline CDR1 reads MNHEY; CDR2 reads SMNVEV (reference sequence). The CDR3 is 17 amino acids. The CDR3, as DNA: TGTGCCAGCAGTTGGCTAGGGGGGGATCCTGGGGCCAACGTCCTGACTTTC. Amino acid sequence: CASSWLGGDPGANVLTF.

CDR3 sequence: CASSPLGSPPSYEQYF. The CDR3 nucleotides are TGTGCCAGCAGCCCGCTCGGGAGCCCCCCGTCCTACGAGCAGTACTTC. The chain couples TRBV11-1 to TRBJ2-7; weak D call: TRBD2 (6 bases). The CDR3 is 16 residues long. V shed 5 bases and J shed 1 base, with 18 bases lying between them. The germline gives CDR1 SGHAT, CDR2 FQDESV (reference sequence).

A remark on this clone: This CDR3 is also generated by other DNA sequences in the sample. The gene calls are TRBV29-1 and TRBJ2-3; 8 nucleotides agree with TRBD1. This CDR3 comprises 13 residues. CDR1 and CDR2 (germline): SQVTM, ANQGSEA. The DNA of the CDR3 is TGCAGTTTTGGGCAGGGGGCAACAGATACGCAGTATTTT. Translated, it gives CSFGQGATDTQYF.